This T cell receptor (beta chain) came from a study of human T cells and chemical hapten exposure. The time point denotes: patch test 1, 2 weeks after DPC sensitization. Indicated treatment: therapeutic diphenylcyclopropenone sensitization with weekly scalp DPC. Researchers sampled blood before each patch test went on. This clonotype was seen ten or more times. The antigen remains undetermined. The study, taken as a whole, reports: Among TCRs, those above 1 in 1000 frequency were unaffected by DPC sensitization.

This CDR3 region has 19 residues. Germline V CDR1 and CDR2: MNHNS, SASEGT. V was cut by 8 bases and J by 0 bases, with 23 bases left in between. Separate cDNA molecules received unique molecular identifiers, which the library attached to them. The authors' processing: Ranging from about 20,000 to 700,000, TCR counts per sample had a median value of approximately 99,000. MiXCR, run by TCRdb on the RACE reads, gives a single entry per CDR3 protein. TCRdb, rather than the study authors, made the V and J calls. The sample has 300,000 to 400,000 distinct CDR3 sequences; about 7% are singletons. Material: whole blood, obtained in connection with sensitization to the hapten diphenylcyclopropenone (DPC). The sequence was obtained from a woman aged 18-29 years with alopecia areata. Some clones in this sample may be carry-over from other donors' samples. The rearrangement links TRBV6-1 to TRBJ2-6, with D possibly being TRBD1 (5 bases). CDR3 region: CASSQAPWSQGSGANVLTF. CDR3 sequence (DNA): TGTGCCAGCTCTCAAGCCCCTTGGTCCCAGGGCTCTGGGGCCAACGTCCTGACTTTC.